This entry describes one TCR beta chain. Its recognized antigen is unknown. The input lacks base qualities; no much larger clone sits a single base away. The data stem from a study of blood T cell repertoires in COVID-19 (dated by TCRdb to about 2020). Regarding the research as a whole: Samples from collaborators originated in the United States, Italy and Spain and spanned both the acute and convalescent phases of COVID-19. The prospective study material was composed of cDNA or gDNA derived from T cells, B-cell-depleted T cells, or PBMCs. The dataset comprised deeply sampled blood TCRbeta repertoires from subjects exposed to, actively infected with, or recovered from COVID-19. The repertoires were released in a freely available public database meant as a resource for research on the immune response to SARS-CoV-2. Samples came from the ongoing ImmuneRACE study (first 160 participants) plus 1,254 subjects from 6 global collaborators. A de-identified subject ID, COVID-19 status, age in years and sex were almost always included in the sample metadata. Where available, HLA class I and class II types were obtained from metadata supplied by the sample provider rather than from assay-based typing.

For CDR1 and CDR2, the germline V gene lists KGHSH and LQKENI. The CDR3 runs 14 amino acids, cysteine and phenylalanine included. Only the CDR3 part of the read is kept: 42 bases, read in frame from the first base. Cut back by 3 bases and 4 bases, the V and J ends lie 12 bases apart. Each collaborating institution followed its own protocols to collect whole blood in K2EDTA tubes. For TCRbeta analysis, collaborators shipped samples in one of three forms: frozen whole blood, isolated PBMCs, or DNA extracted from either of those sample types. Broader findings and caveats from the paper: Clinical and demographic metadata were provided uncurated, with the amount varying by source and participant.

TCRbeta CDR3 regions were amplified from genomic DNA by means of the immunoSEQ Assay, a bias-controlled multiplex PCR. For the original study's pipeline: Within the assay, amplification of reference gene primers was used to estimate how many nucleated cells each sample contained. To quantify the absolute abundance of each unique TCRbeta CDR3 rearrangement, sequence reads were collapsed and filtered. For each sample, productive Simpson clonality was calculated as the square root of Simpson's diversity index over productive rearrangements. The clones in this table, taken by TCRdb from immuneACCESS, are in-frame only. Not every clone is retained; where verified, under half of the shortfall comes from an unresolved V gene, and the cause of the rest is unknown. V and J calls and clone size are as listed in that table; D and trimming were resolved from the DNA. Here the sample has about 70,000 clones; roughly 84% occur a single time. The top ten clonotypes cover approximately 10% of the sample.

This clonotype originated in a woman aged 18-29 years with acute or convalescent COVID-19. The sequence links TRBV18 to TRBJ1-1, with TRBD1 as a weak D call on 6 bases. Material: peripheral blood. For the CDR3, the sequence is CASSPGGGLTEAFF. The bases are TGTGCCAGCTCACCTGGGGGCGGTCTCACTGAAGCTTTCTTT.